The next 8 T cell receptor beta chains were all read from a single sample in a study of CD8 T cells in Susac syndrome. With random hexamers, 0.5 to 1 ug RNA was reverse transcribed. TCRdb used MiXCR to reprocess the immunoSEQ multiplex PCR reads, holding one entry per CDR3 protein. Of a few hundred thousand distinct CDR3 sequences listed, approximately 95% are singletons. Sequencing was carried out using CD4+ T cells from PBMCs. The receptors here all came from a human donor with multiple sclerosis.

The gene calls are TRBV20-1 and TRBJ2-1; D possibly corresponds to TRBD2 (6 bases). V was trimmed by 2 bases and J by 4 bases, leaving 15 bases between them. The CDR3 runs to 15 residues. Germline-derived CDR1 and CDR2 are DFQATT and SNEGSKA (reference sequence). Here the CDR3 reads CSARSGTGGYNEQFF. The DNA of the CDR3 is TGCAGTGCTAGATCCGGGACTGGGGGATACAATGAGCAGTTCTTC.

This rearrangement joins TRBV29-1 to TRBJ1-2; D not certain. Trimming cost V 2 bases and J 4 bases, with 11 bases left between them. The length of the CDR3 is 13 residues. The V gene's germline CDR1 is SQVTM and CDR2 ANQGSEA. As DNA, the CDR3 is TGCAGCGTTGAATGGGGAGGGAGCTATGGCTACACCTTC. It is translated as CSVEWGGSYGYTF.

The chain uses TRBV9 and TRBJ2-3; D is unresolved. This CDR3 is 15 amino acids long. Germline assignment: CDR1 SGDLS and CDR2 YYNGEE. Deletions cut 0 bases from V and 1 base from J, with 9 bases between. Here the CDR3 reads CASSVASTGTDTQYF. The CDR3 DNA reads TGTGCCAGCAGCGTAGCTTCAACCGGCACAGATACGCAGTATTTT.

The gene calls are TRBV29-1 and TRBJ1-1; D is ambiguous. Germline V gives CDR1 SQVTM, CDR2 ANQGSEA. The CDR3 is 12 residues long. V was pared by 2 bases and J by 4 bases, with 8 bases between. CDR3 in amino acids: CSVERVTTEAFF. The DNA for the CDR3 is TGCAGCGTTGAAAGGGTCACCACTGAAGCTTTCTTT.

CDR3 coding DNA: TGTGCCAGCAGCCAAGATCCGGGCGGGGAGCTGTTTTTT. It codes for CASSQDPGGELFF. This chain links TRBV14 with TRBJ2-2; D call uncertain. Germline V gene sequence: CDR1 SGHDN, CDR2 FVKESK. V lost 0 bases, J lost 7 bases, and 6 bases lay in between. The CDR3 extends over 13 amino acids. The variable domain in full, with the rest retrieved from reference TRBV14 and TRBJ2-2, is EAGVTQFPSHSVIEKGQTVTLRCDPISGHDNLYWYRRVMGKEIKFLLHFVKESKQDESGMPNNRFLAERTGGTYSTLKVQPAELEDSGVYFCASSQDPGGELFFGEGSRLTVL.

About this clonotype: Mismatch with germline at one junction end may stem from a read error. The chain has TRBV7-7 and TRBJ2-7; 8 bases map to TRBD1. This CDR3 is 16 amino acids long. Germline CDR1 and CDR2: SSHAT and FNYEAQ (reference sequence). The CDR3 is CASSRPRDRLTYEQYF. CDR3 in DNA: TGTGCTAGCAGCCGCCCCCGGGACAGGCTAACCTACGAGCAGTACTTC.

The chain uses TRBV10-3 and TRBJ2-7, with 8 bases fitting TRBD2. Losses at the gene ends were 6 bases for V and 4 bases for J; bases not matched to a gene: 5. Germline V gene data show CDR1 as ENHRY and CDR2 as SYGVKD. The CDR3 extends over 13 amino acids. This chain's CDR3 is CAIRGSGIYEQYV. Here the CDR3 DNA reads TGTGCCATCAGGGGTAGCGGGATTTACGAGCAGTACGTC.

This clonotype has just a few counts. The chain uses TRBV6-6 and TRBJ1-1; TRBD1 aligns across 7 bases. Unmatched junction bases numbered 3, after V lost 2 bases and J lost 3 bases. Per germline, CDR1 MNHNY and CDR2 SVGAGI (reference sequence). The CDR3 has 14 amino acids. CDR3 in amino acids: CASSYRDRDTEAFF. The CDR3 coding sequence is TGTGCCAGCAGTTACAGAGACAGGGACACTGAAGCTTTCTTT.